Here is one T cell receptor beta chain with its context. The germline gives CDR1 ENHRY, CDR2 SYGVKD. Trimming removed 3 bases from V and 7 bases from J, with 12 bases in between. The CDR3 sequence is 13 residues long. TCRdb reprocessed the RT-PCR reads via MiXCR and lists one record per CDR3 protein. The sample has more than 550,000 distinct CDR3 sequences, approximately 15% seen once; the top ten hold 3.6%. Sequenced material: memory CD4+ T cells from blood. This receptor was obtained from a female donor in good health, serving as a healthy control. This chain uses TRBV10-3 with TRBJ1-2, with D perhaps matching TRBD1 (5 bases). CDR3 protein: CAISDGRVVGYTF. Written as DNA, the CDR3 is TGTGCCATCAGTGATGGCAGGGTAGTTGGCTACACCTTC.